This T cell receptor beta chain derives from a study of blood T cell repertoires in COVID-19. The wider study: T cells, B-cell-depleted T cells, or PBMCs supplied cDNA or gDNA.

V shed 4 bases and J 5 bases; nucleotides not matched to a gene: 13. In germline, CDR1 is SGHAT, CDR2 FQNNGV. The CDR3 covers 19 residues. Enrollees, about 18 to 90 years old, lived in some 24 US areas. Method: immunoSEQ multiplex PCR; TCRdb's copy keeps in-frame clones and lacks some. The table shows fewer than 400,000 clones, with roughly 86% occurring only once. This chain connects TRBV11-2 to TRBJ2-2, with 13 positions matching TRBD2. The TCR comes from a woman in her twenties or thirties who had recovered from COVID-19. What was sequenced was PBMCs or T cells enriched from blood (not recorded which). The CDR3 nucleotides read TGTGCCAGCAGCTCAATCGGACTAGCGGGAGCTAGAGGTACCGGGGAGCTGTTTTTT. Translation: CASSSIGLAGARGTGELFF. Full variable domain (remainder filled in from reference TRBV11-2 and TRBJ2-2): EAGVAQSPRYKIIEKRQSVAFWCNPISGHATLYWYQQILGQGPKLLIQFQNNGVVDDSQLPKDRFSAERLKGVDSTLKIQPAKLEDSAVYLCASSSIGLAGARGTGELFFGEGSRLTVL.